Below, one T cell receptor beta chain is given with its context. Its antigen is unknown. The junction had 12 bases not matched to a gene; V was cut back by 4 bases and J by 7 bases. The CDR3 has 15 residues. Germline CDR1 SGHRS, CDR2 YFSETQ. This sample is drawn from a study of cytomegalovirus exposure and HLA in healthy donors. Broader study findings: With later analysis, a missense DCLRE1C variant became linked to TCR beta V- and J-gene trimming. Highly shared sequence variants in one cluster were likely a sequencing artifact. CMV serostatus stood as the only immune exposure information on hand.

With 60 Vbeta and 13 Jbeta primers, the PCR was carried out. Assay: immunoSEQ multiplex PCR; the TCRdb copy retains only in-frame clones and omits some. The table records around 120,000 clones, around 77% of them present only once. The sample taken for sequencing was PBMCs. This sequence was found in a human donor in good health. The rearrangement joins TRBV5-1 to TRBJ1-2; the match to TRBD1 covers 8 bases. CDR3 protein: CASSLSTGGNGGYTF. CDR3 DNA: TGCGCCAGCAGCCTCTCAACAGGGGGAAACGGTGGCTACACCTTC.